This TCR beta chain was observed in a study of Graves' ophthalmopathy and Graves' hyperthyroidism. CDR3 length: 14 amino acids. V dropped 2 bases and J dropped 1 base, with 8 bases sitting between them. CDR1 and CDR2 from the germline V gene are MNHNS and SASEGT. The evidence that diagnosis relied on was clinical symptoms, serum thyroxine, TRAb, thyroid ultrasound and orbital computed tomography. General study points: Separation of ophthalmopathy from stable hyperthyroidism was achieved by a 13-signature model, at approximately 88% sensitivity and 81.08% specificity. Blood contained most expanded thyroid clonotypes exceeding 0.001 frequency. The model reached around 66% sensitivity and about 72% specificity for predicting ophthalmopathy progression.

Amplified material comprised TCR beta CDR3 regions derived from RNA transcripts. RT-PCR with HTBI primers came first, then second-round multiplex PCR. TCRdb redid the calling of the multiplex PCR reads with MiXCR, one entry per CDR3 protein. In the table there are about 640,000 distinct CDR3 sequences, about two fifths of which are singletons. This clonotype appeared a few times. Its matching antigen is unknown. This sequence was found in an adult man with Graves' ophthalmopathy. This chain joins TRBV6-1 and TRBJ1-2; D is unclear. Source material: peripheral blood. The DNA of the CDR3 is TGTGCCAGCAGTGAATCGCTAGTTAACTATGGCTACACCTTC. As protein: CASSESLVNYGYTF.